These 16 T cell receptor beta chains share one sample of origin, sequenced in a study of blood T cell repertoires in COVID-19. Here immunoSEQ multiplex PCR was the method, and the copy in TCRdb shows in-frame clones only, minus some. This sample has 160,000 or so clones, with about 83% found just once. Sample: peripheral blood. These receptors were taken from a man between 65 and 85 years old who had recovered from COVID-19.

This chain uses TRBV11-2 with TRBJ1-3; D gene unclear. V shed 5 bases and J shed 6 bases, with 8 bases lying between them. Germline CDR1 reads SGHAT; CDR2 reads FQNNGV. The CDR3 runs 12 residues. CDR3 DNA: TGTGCCAGCAGCCCCCGAGTAAACACCATATATTTT. Protein: CASSPRVNTIYF.

The J gene is TRBJ1-3, the V gene TRBV6-5, with D perhaps matching TRBD1 (6 bases). The CDR3 covers 14 residues. Trimming pared 6 bases from V and 3 bases from J, leaving 12 bases between. Germline V lookup: CDR1 MNHEY, CDR2 SVGAGI. The CDR3 spells CASRTGQGGNTIYF. The DNA of the CDR3 is TGTGCCAGCAGAACAGGGCAGGGTGGAAACACCATATATTTT.

This chain links TRBV12-5 with TRBJ2-5; 13 nucleotides agree with TRBD2. The CDR3 sequence is 17 residues long. Germline CDR1 LGHNT, CDR2 FRNRAP. J gave up 4 bases and V 7 bases, and 12 bases lay outside the gene matches. The CDR3 is CASAPTSGRGRRETQYF. Written as DNA, the CDR3 is TGTGCTAGTGCCCCCACTAGCGGGAGGGGAAGAAGAGAGACCCAGTACTTC.

A few counts support this clone. The rearrangement links TRBV29-1 to TRBJ2-1; 7 positions match TRBD2. The ends lost 6 bases at V and 9 bases at J; junction bases unmatched: 14. The germline V gene encodes CDR1 SQVTM and CDR2 ANQGSEA. The CDR3 is 14 residues long. The CDR3 loop is CSVQGRGGSGEQFF. In nucleotides, the CDR3 is TGCAGCGTCCAAGGAAGGGGAGGGTCAGGTGAGCAGTTCTTC.

The rearrangement links TRBV15 to TRBJ2-5, with TRBD2 matching over 9 bases. CDR1 is LNHNV and CDR2 is YYDKDF in the germline V gene (reference sequence). J was trimmed by 5 bases and V by 0 bases; bases with no gene match: 13. The CDR3 totals 18 residues. The CDR3 sequence is CATSRDGGLVAGVETQYF. In DNA, the CDR3 is TGTGCCACCAGCAGAGATGGAGGGTTGGTAGCGGGAGTGGAGACCCAGTACTTC.

This clone came up a few times. The chain joins TRBV7-8 to TRBJ1-6; 8 bases agree with TRBD1. Germline CDR1 reads SGHVS; CDR2 reads FQNEAQ. This CDR3 has 16 amino acids. Trimming cost V 3 bases and J 10 bases; bases outside gene matches: 11. The CDR3 region is CASSFMNSPGGSPLHF. The CDR3, as DNA: TGTGCCAGCAGCTTCATGAACAGCCCAGGGGGCTCACCCCTCCACTTT.

This chain uses TRBV19 with TRBJ1-2; D is possibly TRBD1 (6 bases). V was shortened by 10 bases and J by 4 bases, with 16 bases between the two germline ends. The CDR3 is 13 amino acids. Germline V lookup: CDR1 LNHDA, CDR2 SQIVND (reference sequence). The DNA of the CDR3 is TGTGCCACTCACAGGGAGGGCGGCTATGGCTACACCTTC. It is translated as CATHREGGYGYTF.

This chain connects TRBV24-1 to TRBJ2-7, with 9 bases that match TRBD1. Looked up from germline, CDR1 is KGHDR and CDR2 is SFDVKD. The CDR3 length is 20 residues. The trim removed 7 bases at V and 6 bases at J, leaving 27 bases unmatched. The CDR3 here is CATRGPPVTGGRIPRSEQYF. In nucleotides, the CDR3 is TGTGCCACCAGGGGACCCCCGGTAACAGGGGGCAGAATCCCACGGAGCGAGCAGTACTTC.

The genes are TRBV28 and TRBJ2-7; tentative D call: TRBD1 (7 bases). The germline CDR1 and CDR2 sequences are MDHEN and SYDVKM. CDR3 size: 13 residues. The germline V and J ends were trimmed by 8 bases and 2 bases, with 13 bases remaining between them. The CDR3 protein is CASGGDSTYEQYF. CDR3 nucleotide sequence: TGTGCCAGCGGCGGGGACAGCACCTACGAGCAGTACTTC.

CDR3: CASGLVPGDEQYF. The CDR3 DNA sequence: TGTGCTAGTGGTTTGGTACCAGGGGACGAGCAGTACTTC. This rearrangement joins TRBV12-5 to TRBJ2-7; a weak D match, TRBD1 (6 bases). Per germline, CDR1 LGHNT and CDR2 FRNRAP. Trimming cost V 0 bases and J 5 bases, with 8 bases left between them. The CDR3 covers 13 residues.

V and J are TRBV25-1 and TRBJ2-7, with 7 bases fitting TRBD2. The CDR3 spans 14 residues. Germline lookup yields CDR1 MGHDK and CDR2 SYGVNS. Trimming at V came to 2 bases and at J to 3 bases, leaving 4 bases not matched to a gene. This chain's CDR3 is CASSERGEGYEQYF. For the CDR3, the DNA is TGTGCCAGCAGTGAACGGGGGGAAGGCTACGAGCAGTACTTC.

The CDR3 protein is CASSLTGTDTQYF. The CDR3 DNA sequence: TGTGCCAGCAGCTTGACGGGCACAGATACGCAGTATTTT. The chain is built from TRBV5-6 and TRBJ2-3; D uncertain. Germline V gene data show CDR1 as SGHDT and CDR2 as YYEEEE. The CDR3 totals 13 residues. V was trimmed by 1 base and J by 1 base, leaving 4 bases between them.

A single count supports this clone. V usage is TRBV28 and J usage is TRBJ1-2; 8 bases line up with TRBD1. V lost 5 bases to trimming and J lost 1 base; unmatched junction nucleotides: 9. CDR1 and CDR2 from the germline V gene are MDHEN and SYDVKM. The CDR3 has 16 amino acids. CDR3 nucleotides: TGTGCCAGCAGTATATCCGGGACAGGCTTTAACTATGGCTACACCTTC. Protein product: CASSISGTGFNYGYTF.

The chain has TRBV2 and TRBJ1-2, with 11 bases aligning to TRBD1. The CDR3 runs to 17 residues. The junction had 15 bases not matched to a gene; V was cut back by 5 bases and J by 7 bases. Germline CDR1 SNHLY, CDR2 FYNNEI. The CDR3 coding sequence is TGTGCCAGCAGTCCAAAGGCGGTGGGACAGGGGGTATTTGGCTACACCTTC. Amino acids: CASSPKAVGQGVFGYTF. Drawing the rest from reference TRBV2 and TRBJ1-2, the complete variable domain is EPEVTQTPSHQVTQMGQEVILRCVPISNHLYFYWYRQILGQKVEFLVSFYNNEISEKSEIFDDQFSVERPDGSNFTLKIRSTKLEDSAMYFCASSPKAVGQGVFGYTFGSGTRLTVV.

The chain couples TRBV2 to TRBJ1-5; D gene ambiguous. In germline, CDR1 is SNHLY, CDR2 FYNNEI. Trimming took off 4 bases at V and 2 bases at J, with 9 bases between the two ends. The CDR3 is 14 residues long. The CDR3 spells CASSVNSGNQPQHF. The CDR3 bases are TGTGCCAGCAGTGTTAACAGTGGCAATCAGCCCCAGCATTTT.

This chain uses TRBV6-2 or TRBV6-3 with TRBJ1-5; D call uncertain. Trimming left V 0 bases short and J 5 bases short, with 8 bases between. The length of the CDR3 is 14 residues. The germline V gene encodes CDR1 MNHEY and CDR2 SVGEGT. CDR3 nucleotide sequence: TGTGCCAGCAGTTACTCCCGGTTTGATCAGCCCCAGCATTTT. Translation: CASSYSRFDQPQHF.